This T cell receptor (beta chain) derives from a study of cytomegalovirus exposure and HLA in healthy donors. To note about this clone: Antigen: not known.

PCR involved 60 Vbeta and 13 Jbeta primers. The protocol was immunoSEQ multiplex PCR, while the TCRdb copy is restricted to in-frame clones and leaves out a portion. The table includes some 130,000 clones, about 79% detected once. The V gene's germline CDR1 is GTSNPN and CDR2 SVGIG (reference sequence). The CDR3 is made up of 12 amino acids. V dropped 5 bases and J dropped 4 bases, with 12 bases sitting between them. The study's findings and limits: In a later analysis, productive TCRs from donors in an Asian-associated ancestry cluster reportedly carried fewer N-insertions than the cohort mean. Presence/absence comparisons presumed near-even sequencing depth among donors. Several of the most significant clusters appeared, in a later analysis, to be linked to common viral pathogens.

This receptor was taken from a man in his fifties in good health and CMV-seronegative. The V gene is TRBV30, the J gene TRBJ2-7, with a possible D match to TRBD2 (6 bases). The sequenced material came from PBMCs. In nucleotides, the CDR3 is TGTGCCTGGTCAAGGGGACTGTACGAGCAGTACTTC. It is translated as CAWSRGLYEQYF.